This T cell receptor (beta chain) originates from a study of beta chain features in type 1 diabetes. In germline, CDR1 is MNHNY, CDR2 SVGAGI (reference sequence). Trimming took off 4 bases at V and 2 bases at J, with 12 bases between the two ends. The CDR3 covers 14 residues. This clone was detected only a few times. The authors reverse transcribed all of the isolated RNA, so sequencing captured expressed TCRB transcripts. Clones were read by immunoSEQ multiplex PCR, and TCRdb kept only the in-frame ones, dropping some. The sample carries 350,000 to 400,000 clones, about 14% recorded once. The chain is built from TRBV6-6 and TRBJ2-7; D not resolved. Sequencing input: naive CD4+ T cells from blood. The clonotype originates from a woman aged 18-29 years in good health. Written as DNA, the CDR3 is TGTGCCAGCAGTTGGAGAGAGGAGCCCTACGAGCAGTACTTC. Protein: CASSWREEPYEQYF.